Given below is one TCR beta chain in context. The antigen remains undetermined. This record comes from a study of shared clonotypes between healthy human individuals. Study-wide results and limits: Lower generation probabilities were found for non-shared clonotypes than for those shared by all four donors. Sampling included only blood; tissue repertoires likely differ.

Germline-derived CDR1 and CDR2 are LNHDA and SQIVND (reference sequence). This CDR3 is built from 15 residues. V lost 1 base and J 4 bases, leaving 14 bases between the germline ends. The study enrolled healthy HIV-negative adults without recent acute infections or vaccinations as donors. All the donors were Caucasian adults who lived in Nashville, Tennessee. Using immunoSEQ multiplex PCR, the repertoire was profiled, and TCRdb retains in-frame clones only, with some absent. The table shows 2 million to 2.5 million clones, with around 95% occurring only once. This clonotype was sampled from a man in his late teens or twenties in good health. The genes are TRBV19 and TRBJ2-7; TRBD1 is a possible D gene (5 bases). Sequenced: naive CD4+ T cells sorted from blood. The sample's subset: CD45RA+ positively selected. Here the CDR3 reads CASSIAPYGHYEQYF. In nucleotides, the CDR3 is TGTGCCAGTAGTATAGCCCCTTATGGACATTACGAGCAGTACTTC.